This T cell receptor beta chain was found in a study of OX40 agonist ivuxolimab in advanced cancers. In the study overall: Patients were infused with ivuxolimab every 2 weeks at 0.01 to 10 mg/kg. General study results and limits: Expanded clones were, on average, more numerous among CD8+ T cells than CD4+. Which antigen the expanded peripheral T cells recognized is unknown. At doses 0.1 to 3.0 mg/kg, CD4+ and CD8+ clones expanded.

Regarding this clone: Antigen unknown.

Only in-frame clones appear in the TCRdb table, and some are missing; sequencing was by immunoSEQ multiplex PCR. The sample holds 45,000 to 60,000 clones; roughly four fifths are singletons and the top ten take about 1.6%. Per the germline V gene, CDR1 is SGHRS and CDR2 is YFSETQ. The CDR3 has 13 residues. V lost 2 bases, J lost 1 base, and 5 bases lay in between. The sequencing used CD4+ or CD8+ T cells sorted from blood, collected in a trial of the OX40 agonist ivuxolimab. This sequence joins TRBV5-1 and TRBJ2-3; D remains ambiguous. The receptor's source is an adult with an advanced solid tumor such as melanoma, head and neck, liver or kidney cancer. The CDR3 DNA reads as TGCGCCAGCAGCTTTTCTCGCACAGATACGCAGTATTTT. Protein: CASSFSRTDTQYF.